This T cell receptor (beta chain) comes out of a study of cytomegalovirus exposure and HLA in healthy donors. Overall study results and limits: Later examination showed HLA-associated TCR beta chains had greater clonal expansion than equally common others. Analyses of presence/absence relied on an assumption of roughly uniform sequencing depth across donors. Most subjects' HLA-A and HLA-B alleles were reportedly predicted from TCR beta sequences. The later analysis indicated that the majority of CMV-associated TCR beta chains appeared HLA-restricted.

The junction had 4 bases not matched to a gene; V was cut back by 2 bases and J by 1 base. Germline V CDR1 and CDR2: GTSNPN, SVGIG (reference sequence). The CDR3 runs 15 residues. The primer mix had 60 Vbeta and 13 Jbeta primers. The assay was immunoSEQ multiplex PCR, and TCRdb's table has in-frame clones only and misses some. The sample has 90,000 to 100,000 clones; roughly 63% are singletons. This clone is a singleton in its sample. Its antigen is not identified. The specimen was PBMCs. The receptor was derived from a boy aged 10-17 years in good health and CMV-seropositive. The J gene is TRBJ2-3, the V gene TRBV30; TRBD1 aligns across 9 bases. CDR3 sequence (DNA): TGTGCCTGGAGTTCCGGGACAGGGCGCACAGATACGCAGTATTTT. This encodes CAWSSGTGRTDTQYF.